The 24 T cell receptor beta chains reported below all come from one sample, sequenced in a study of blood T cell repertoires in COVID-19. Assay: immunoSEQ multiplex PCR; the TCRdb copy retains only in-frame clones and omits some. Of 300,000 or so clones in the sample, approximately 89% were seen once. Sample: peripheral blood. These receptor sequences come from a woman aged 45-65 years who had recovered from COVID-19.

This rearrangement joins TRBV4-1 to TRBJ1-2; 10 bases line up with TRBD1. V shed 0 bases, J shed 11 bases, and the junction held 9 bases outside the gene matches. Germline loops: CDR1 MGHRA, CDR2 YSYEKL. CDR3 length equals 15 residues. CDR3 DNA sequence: TGCGCCAGCAGCCAAGATCAGACAGGGGGCACCGGATACACCTTC. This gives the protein CASSQDQTGGTGYTF.

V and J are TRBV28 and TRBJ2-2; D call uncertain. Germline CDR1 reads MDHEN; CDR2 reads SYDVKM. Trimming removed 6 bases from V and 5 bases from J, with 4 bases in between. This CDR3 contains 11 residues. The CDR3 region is CASRRTGELFF. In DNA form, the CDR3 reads TGTGCCAGCAGGAGAACCGGGGAGCTGTTTTTT.

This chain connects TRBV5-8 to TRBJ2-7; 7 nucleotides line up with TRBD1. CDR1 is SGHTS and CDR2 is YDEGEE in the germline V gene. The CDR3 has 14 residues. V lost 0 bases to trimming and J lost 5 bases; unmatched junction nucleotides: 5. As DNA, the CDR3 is TGTGCCAGCAGCTTGGGACAGGGTCTCGACGAGCAGTACTTC. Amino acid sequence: CASSLGQGLDEQYF.

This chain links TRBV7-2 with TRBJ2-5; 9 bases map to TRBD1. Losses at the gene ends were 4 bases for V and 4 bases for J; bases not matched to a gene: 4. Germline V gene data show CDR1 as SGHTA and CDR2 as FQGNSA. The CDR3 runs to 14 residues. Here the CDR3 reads CASSSDRGSETQYF. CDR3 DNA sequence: TGTGCCAGCAGCTCCGACAGGGGGTCAGAGACCCAGTACTTC.

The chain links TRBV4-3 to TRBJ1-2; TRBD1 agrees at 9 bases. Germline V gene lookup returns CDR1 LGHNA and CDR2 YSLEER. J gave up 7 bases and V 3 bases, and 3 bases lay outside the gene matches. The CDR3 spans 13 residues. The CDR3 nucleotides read TGCGCCAGCAGCCAGGCGACAGGGGGTGGCTACACCTTC. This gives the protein CASSQATGGGYTF.

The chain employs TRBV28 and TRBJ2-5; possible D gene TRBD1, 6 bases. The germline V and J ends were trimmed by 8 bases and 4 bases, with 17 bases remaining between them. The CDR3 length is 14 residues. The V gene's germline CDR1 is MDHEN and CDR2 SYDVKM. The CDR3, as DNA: TGTGCCAGCGTTGCCGGGACATCAAGAGAGACCCAGTACTTC. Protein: CASVAGTSRETQYF.

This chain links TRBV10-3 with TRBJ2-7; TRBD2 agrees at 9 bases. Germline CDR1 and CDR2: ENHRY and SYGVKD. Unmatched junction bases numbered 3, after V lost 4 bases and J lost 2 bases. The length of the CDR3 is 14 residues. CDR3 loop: CAISGSGRTYEQYF. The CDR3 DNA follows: TGTGCCATCAGTGGGAGCGGGAGGACCTACGAGCAGTACTTC.

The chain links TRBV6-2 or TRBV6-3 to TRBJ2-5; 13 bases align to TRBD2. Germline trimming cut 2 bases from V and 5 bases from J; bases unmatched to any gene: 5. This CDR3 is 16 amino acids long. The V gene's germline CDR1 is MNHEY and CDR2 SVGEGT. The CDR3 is CASSYPRTSGSETQYF. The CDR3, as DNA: TGTGCCAGCAGTTACCCCCGGACTAGCGGGAGTGAGACCCAGTACTTC.

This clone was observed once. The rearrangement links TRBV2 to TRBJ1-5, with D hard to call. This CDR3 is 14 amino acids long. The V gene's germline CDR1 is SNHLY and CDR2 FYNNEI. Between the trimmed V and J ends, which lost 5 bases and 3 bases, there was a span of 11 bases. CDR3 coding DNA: TGTGCCAGCAGTAACCGGAGGTCCAATCAGCCCCAGCATTTT. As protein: CASSNRRSNQPQHF.

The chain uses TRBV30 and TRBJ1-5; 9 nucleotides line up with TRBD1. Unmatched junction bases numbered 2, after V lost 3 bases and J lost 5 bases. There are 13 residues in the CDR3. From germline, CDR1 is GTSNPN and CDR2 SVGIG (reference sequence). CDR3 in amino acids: CAWRGQGDQPQHF. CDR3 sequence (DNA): TGTGCCTGGAGGGGACAGGGTGATCAGCCCCAGCATTTT.

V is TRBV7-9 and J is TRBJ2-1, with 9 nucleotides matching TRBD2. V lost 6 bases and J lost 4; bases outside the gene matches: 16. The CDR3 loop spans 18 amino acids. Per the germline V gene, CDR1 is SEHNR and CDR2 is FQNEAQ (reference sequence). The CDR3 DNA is TGTGCCAGCAGTCCAAGGGTGGCTAGCGGGAAGGGTTACAATGAGCAGTTCTTC. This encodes CASSPRVASGKGYNEQFF.

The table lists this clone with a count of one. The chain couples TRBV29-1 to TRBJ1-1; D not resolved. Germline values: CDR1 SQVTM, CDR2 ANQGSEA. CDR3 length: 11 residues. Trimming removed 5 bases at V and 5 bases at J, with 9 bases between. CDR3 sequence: CSVSVATEAFF. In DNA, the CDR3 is TGCAGCGTTTCAGTCGCAACTGAAGCTTTCTTT.

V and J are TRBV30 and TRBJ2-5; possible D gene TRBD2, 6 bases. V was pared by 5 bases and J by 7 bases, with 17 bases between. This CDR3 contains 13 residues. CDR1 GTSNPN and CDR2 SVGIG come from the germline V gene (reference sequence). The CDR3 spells CAWGGLQSGTQYF. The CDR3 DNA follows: TGTGCCTGGGGGGGACTCCAAAGCGGGACCCAGTACTTC.

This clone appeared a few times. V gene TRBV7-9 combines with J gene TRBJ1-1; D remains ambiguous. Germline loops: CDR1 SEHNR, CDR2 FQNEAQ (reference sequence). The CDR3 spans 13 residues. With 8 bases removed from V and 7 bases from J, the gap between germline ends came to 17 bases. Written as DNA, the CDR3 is TGTGCCAGCGCCTTCGGGAGGCAGCTTGAAGCTTTCTTT. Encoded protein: CASAFGRQLEAFF.

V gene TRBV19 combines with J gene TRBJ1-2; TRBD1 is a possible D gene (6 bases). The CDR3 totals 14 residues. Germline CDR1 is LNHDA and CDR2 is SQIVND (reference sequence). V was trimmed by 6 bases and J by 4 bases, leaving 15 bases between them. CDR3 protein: CASRDPGDTYGYTF. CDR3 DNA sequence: TGTGCCAGTAGGGACCCCGGGGACACCTATGGCTACACCTTC.

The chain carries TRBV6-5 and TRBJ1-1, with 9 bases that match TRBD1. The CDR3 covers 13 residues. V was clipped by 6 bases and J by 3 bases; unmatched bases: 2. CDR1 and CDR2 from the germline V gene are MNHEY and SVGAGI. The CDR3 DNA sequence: TGTGCCAGCAGCAGACAGGGGGACACTGAAGCTTTCTTT. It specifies CASSRQGDTEAFF.

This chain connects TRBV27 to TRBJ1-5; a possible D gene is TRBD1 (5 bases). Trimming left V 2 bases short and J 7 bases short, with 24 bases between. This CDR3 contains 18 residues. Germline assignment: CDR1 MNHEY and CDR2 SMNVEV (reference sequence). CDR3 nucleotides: TGTGCCAGCAGTTTAAATGGCAGGGCAGCCCGAGTTGGGCAGCCCCAGCATTTT. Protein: CASSLNGRAARVGQPQHF.

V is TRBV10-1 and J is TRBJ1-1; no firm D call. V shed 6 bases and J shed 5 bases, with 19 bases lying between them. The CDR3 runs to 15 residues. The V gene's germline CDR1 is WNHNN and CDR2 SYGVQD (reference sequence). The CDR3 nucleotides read TGCGCCAGCAGCTCGACAATGACGGGAGGGACTGAAGCTTTCTTT. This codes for CASSSTMTGGTEAFF.

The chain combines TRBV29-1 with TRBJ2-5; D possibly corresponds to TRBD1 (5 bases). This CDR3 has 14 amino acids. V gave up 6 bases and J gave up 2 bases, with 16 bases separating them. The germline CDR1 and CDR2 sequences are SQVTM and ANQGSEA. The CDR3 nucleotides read TGCAGCGTCGCTAAAGGACAACGACAAGAGACCCAGTACTTC. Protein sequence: CSVAKGQRQETQYF.

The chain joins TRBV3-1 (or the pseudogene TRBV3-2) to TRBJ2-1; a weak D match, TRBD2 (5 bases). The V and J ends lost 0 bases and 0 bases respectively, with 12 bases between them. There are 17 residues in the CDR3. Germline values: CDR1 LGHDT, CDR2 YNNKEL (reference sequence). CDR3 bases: TGTGCCAGCAGCCAAGATCCAACTAGGAGCTCCTACAATGAGCAGTTCTTC. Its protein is CASSQDPTRSSYNEQFF.

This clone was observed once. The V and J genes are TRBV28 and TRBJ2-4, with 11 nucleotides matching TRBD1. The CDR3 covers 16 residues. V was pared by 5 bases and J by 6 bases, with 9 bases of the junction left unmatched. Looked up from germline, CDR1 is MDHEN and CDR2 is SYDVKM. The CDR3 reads CASSPIGQGARNIQYF. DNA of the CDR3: TGTGCCAGCAGTCCCATCGGACAGGGGGCTCGAAACATTCAGTACTTC.

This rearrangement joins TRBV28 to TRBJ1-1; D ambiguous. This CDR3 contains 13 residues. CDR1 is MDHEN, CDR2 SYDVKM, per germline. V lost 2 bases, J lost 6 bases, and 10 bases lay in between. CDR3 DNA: TGTGCCAGCAGTTTACCCGTCTCTCCTGAAGCTTTCTTT. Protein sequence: CASSLPVSPEAFF.

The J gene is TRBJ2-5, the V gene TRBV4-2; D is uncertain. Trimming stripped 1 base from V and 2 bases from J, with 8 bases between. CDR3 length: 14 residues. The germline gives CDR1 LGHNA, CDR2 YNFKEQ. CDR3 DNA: TGTGCCAGCAGCCAAGTGGGCAGACAAGAGACCCAGTACTTC. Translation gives CASSQVGRQETQYF.

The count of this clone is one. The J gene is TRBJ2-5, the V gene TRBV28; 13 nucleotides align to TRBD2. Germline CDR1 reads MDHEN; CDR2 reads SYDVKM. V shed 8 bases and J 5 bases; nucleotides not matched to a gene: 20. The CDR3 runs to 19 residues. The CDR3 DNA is TGTGCCAGCCCTTCGAGCCGAGCACTAGCGGGAGGGTTGGAGGAGACCCAGTACTTC. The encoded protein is CASPSSRALAGGLEETQYF.